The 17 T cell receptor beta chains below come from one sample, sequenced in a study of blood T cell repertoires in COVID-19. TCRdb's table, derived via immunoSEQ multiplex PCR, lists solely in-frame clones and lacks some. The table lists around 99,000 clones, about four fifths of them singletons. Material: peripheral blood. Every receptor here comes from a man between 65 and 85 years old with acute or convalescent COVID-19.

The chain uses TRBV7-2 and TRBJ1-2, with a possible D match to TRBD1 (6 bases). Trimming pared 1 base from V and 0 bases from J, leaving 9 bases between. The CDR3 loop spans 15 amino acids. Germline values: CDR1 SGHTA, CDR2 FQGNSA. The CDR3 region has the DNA TGTGCCAGCAGCTTAGGGGGGGGCGCTAACTATGGCTACACCTTC. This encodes CASSLGGGANYGYTF.

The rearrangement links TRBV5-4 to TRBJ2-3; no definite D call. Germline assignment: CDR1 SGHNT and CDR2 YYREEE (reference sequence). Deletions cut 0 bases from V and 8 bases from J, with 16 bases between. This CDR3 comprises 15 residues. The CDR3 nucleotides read TGTGCCAGCAGCTTGGGTGGCCCCTCTCCTGGTACGCAGTATTTT. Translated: CASSLGGPSPGTQYF. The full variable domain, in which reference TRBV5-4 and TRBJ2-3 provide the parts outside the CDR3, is ETGVTQSPTHLIKTRGQQVTLRCSSQSGHNTVSWYQQALGQGPQFIFQYYREEENGRGNFPPRFSGLQFPNYSSELNVNALELDDSALYLCASSLGGPSPGTQYFGPGTRLTVL.

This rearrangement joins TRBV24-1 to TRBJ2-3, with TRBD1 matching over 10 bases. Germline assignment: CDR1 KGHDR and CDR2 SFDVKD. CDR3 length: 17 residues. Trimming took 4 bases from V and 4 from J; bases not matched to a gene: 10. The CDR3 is CATSDPGTGEGADTQYF. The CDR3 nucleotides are TGTGCCACCAGTGACCCCGGGACAGGGGAAGGCGCAGATACGCAGTATTTT.

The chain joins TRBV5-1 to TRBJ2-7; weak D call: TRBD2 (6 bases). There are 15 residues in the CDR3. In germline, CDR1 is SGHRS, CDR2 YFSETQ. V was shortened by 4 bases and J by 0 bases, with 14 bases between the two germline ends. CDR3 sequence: CASSSDGGSSYEQYF. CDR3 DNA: TGCGCCAGCAGCAGCGACGGGGGATCCTCCTACGAGCAGTACTTC.

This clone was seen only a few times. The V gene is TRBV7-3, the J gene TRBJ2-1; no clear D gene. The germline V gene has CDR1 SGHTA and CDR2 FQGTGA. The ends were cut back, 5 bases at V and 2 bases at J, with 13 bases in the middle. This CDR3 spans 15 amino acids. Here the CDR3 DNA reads TGTGCCAGCAGCCCACCGCCACAAGCCTACAATGAGCAGTTCTTC. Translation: CASSPPPQAYNEQFF.

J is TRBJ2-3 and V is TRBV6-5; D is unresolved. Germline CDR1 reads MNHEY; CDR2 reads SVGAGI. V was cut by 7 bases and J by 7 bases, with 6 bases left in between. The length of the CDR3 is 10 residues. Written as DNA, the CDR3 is TGTGCCAGCAACCTACATACGCAGTATTTT. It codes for CASNLHTQYF.

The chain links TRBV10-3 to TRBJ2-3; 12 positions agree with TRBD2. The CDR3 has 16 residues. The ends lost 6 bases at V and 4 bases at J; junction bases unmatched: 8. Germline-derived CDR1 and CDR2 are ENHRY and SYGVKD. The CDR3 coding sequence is TGTGCCATCAGCCTAGGACTAGCGGGGAGGGCAGATACGCAGTATTTT. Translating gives CAISLGLAGRADTQYF.

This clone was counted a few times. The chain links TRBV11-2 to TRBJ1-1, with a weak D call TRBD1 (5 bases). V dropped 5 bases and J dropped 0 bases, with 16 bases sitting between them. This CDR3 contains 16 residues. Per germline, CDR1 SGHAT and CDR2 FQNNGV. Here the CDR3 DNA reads TGTGCCAGCAGCGCCCGACAGAACACGATGAACACTGAAGCTTTCTTT. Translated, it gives CASSARQNTMNTEAFF.

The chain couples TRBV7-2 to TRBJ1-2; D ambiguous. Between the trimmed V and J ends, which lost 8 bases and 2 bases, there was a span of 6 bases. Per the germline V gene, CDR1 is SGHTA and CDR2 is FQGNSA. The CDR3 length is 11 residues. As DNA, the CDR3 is TGTGCCAGCGGCGGGAACTATGGCTACACCTTC. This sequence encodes CASGGNYGYTF.

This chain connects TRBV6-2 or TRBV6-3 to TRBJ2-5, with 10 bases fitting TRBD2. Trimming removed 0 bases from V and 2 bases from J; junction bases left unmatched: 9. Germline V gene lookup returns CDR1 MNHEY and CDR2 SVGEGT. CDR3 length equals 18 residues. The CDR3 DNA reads TGTGCCAGCAGTTACTCGACCCGTCTAGCGGGGGTTCAAGAGACCCAGTACTTC. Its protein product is CASSYSTRLAGVQETQYF.

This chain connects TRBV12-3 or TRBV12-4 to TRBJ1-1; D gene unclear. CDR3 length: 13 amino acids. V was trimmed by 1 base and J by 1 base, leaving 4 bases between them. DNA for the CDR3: TGTGCCAGCAGTTTAGAGCAGAACACTGAAGCTTTCTTT. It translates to CASSLEQNTEAFF.

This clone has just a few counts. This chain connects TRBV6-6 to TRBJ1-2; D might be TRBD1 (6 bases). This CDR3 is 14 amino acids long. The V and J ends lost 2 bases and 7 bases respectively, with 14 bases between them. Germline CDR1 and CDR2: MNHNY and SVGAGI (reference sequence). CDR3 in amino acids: CASSYTQGFFGYTF. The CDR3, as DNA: TGTGCCAGCAGTTACACGCAGGGGTTTTTTGGCTACACCTTC.

CDR3 coding DNA: TGTGCCAGCAGTTACTCGAGGGACAGAAACTATGGCTACACCTTC. Translating it yields CASSYSRDRNYGYTF. V and J are TRBV6-5 and TRBJ1-2; 7 positions match TRBD1. The CDR3 sequence is 15 residues long. Looked up from germline, CDR1 is MNHEY and CDR2 is SVGAGI. The V and J ends lost 0 bases and 2 bases, in that order; junction bases with no gene match: 3.

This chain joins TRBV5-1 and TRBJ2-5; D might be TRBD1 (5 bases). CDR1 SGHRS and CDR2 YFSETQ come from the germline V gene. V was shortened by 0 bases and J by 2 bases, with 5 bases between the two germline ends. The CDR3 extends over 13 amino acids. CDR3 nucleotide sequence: TGCGCCAGCAGCTTGGGACAGCAAGAGACCCAGTACTTC. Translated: CASSLGQQETQYF.

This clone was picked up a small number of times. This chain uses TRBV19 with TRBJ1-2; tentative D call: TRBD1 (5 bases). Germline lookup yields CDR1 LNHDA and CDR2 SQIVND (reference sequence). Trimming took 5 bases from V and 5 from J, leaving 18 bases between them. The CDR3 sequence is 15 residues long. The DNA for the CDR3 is TGTGCCAGTAGTGGAAGCAGGGATACCCTATATGGCTACACCTTC. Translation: CASSGSRDTLYGYTF. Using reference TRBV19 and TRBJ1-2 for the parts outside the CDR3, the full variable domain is DGGITQSPKYLFRKEGQNVTLSCEQNLNHDAMYWYRQDPGQGLRLIYYSQIVNDFQKGDIAEGYSVSREKKESFPLTVTSAQKNPTAFYLCASSGSRDTLYGYTFGSGTRLTVV.

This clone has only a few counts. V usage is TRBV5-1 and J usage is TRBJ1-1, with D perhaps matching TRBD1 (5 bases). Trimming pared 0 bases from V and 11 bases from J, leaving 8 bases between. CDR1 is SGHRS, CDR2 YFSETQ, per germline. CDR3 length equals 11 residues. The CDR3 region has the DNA TGCGCCAGCAGCTTGGAGGGGCAGGCTTTCTTT. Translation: CASSLEGQAFF.

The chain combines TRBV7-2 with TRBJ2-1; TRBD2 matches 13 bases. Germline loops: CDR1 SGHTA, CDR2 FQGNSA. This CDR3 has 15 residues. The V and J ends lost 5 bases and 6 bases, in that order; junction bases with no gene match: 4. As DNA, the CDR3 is TGTGCCAGCAGCGTACTAGCGGGGGGGCCCAATGAGCAGTTCTTC. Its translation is CASSVLAGGPNEQFF.